This T cell receptor (beta chain) was sequenced during a study of cytomegalovirus exposure and HLA in healthy donors. Study-level information: Most genotyped donors, 81% of around 370, had Caucasian-associated genetic ancestry.

CDR3 length: 16 residues. V lost 4 bases and J 4 bases, leaving 14 bases between the germline ends. CDR1 is MDHEN, CDR2 SYDVKM, per germline. This clone was seen a few times. The PCR used 60 Vbeta and 13 Jbeta primers. Method: immunoSEQ multiplex PCR; TCRdb's copy keeps in-frame clones and lacks some. In the table there are 150,000 to 200,000 clones, over 75% of which are singletons. The chain couples TRBV28 to TRBJ2-6, with a weak D call TRBD2 (6 bases). The specimen sequenced was PBMCs. This receptor was taken from a woman aged 25 to 39 in good health and CMV-seronegative. CDR3 in amino acids: CASSSGGADGANVLTF. The CDR3 nucleotides read TGTGCCAGCAGTTCCGGAGGGGCGGACGGGGCCAACGTCCTGACTTTC.